What follows is one T cell receptor (beta chain) and its context. The length of the CDR3 is 14 residues. Trimming removed 6 bases from V and 4 bases from J; junction bases left unmatched: 5. Germline V gene data show CDR1 as ENHRY and CDR2 as SYGVKD. These data come from a study of T cell changes during pregnancy in multiple sclerosis. Measured with immunoSEQ multiplex PCR; TCRdb has only the in-frame clones, and not every one. This sample carries over 85,000 clones, around 92% of them seen once, and the ten largest clones take 1.5% to 2%. The TCR comes from a female donor in good health, enrolled as a control in a pregnancy study. The rearrangement joins TRBV10-3 to TRBJ2-2; 7 positions match TRBD2. The sample in question was peripheral blood, obtained after pregnancy. The CDR3 spells CAIRGREATGELFF. The CDR3 DNA follows: TGTGCCATCAGGGGGAGGGAGGCCACCGGGGAGCTGTTTTTT.